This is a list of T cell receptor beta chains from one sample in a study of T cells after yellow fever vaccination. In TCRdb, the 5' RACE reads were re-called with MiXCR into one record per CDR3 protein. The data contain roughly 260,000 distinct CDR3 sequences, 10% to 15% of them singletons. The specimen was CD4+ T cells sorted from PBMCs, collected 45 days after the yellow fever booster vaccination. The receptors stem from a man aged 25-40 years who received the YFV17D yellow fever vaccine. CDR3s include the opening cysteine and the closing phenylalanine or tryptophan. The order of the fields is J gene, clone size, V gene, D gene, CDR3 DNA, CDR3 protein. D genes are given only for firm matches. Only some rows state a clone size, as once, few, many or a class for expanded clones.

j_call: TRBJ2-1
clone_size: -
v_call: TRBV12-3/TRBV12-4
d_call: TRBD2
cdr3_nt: TGTGCCAGCAGTAGCCTAGCGGGAGGTGGTAATGAGCAGTTCTTC
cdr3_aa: CASSSLAGGGNEQFF

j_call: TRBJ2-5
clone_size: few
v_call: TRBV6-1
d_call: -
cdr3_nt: TGTGCCAGCAGTGAATTCTCAAAAGAGACCCAGTACTTC
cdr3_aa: CASSEFSKETQYF

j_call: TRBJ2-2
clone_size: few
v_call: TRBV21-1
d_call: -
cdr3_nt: TGTGCCAGCAGCAAAGGCTCTCTTTTCAGGAACACCGGGGAGCTGTTTTTT
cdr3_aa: CASSKGSLFRNTGELFF

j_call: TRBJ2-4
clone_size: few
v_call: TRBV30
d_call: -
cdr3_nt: TGTGCCGGCAAAGGGAACCAAGCCAAAAACATTCAGTACTTC
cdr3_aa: CAGKGNQAKNIQYF

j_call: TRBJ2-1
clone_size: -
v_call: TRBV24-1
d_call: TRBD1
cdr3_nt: TGTGCCACCAGTGATCCTAGACAGGGCAATGAGCAGTTCTTC
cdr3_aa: CATSDPRQGNEQFF

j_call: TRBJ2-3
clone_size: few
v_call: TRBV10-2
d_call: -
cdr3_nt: TGCGCCAGCACGGTATCGGCCGCCGGCGATACGCAGTATTTT
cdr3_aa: CASTVSAAGDTQYF

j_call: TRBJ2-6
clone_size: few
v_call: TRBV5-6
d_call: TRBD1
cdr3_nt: TGTGCCAGCAGCGGGACGGGACAGGTGTACTCTGGGGCCAACGTCCTGACTTTC
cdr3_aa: CASSGTGQVYSGANVLTF

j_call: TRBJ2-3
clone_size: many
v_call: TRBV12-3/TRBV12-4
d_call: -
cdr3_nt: TGTGCCAGCAGTCCTCAGCGGTGGGGGTTGGATACGCAGTATTTT
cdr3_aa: CASSPQRWGLDTQYF

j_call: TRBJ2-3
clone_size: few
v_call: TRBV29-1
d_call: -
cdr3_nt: TGCAGCGTTGGATCCGGAGATACGCAGTATTTT
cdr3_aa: CSVGSGDTQYF

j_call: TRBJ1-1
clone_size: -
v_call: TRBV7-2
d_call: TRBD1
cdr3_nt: TGTGCCAGCAGCGAAGGGAGGGGACAGGGCCCTTTCTTT
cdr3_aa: CASSEGRGQGPFF

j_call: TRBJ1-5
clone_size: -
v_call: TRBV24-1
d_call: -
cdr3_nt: TGTGCCACCAGTGATTTCCCGAGGGCCAATCAGCCCCAGCATTTT
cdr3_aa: CATSDFPRANQPQHF

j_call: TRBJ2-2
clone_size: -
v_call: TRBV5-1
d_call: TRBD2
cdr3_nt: TGCGCCAGCAGCATTAGCGGGAGAGGCACCGGGGAGCTGTTTTTT
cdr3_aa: CASSISGRGTGELFF

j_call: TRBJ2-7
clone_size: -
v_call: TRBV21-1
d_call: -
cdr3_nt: TGTGCCAGGGGACGCCGGGGCTTGCCCTACGAGCAGTACTTC
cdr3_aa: CARGRRGLPYEQYF

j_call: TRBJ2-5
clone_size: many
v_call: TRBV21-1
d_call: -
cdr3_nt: TGTGCCAGCTACCAAGAGACCCAGTACTTC
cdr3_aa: CASYQETQYF

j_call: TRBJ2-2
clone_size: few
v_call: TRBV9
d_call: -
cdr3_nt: TGTGCCAGCAGCGTACTTGGGGGTTCCGGGGAGCTGTTTTTT
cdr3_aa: CASSVLGGSGELFF

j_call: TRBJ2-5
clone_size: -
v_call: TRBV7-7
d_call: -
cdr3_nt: TGTGCCAGCAGCTTAGGGACAAACGAAGAGACCCAGTACTTC
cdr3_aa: CASSLGTNEETQYF

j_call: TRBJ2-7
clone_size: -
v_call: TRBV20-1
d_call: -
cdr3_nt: TGCAGTGCTAGAGAAGATGGGAGGTCCTACGAGCAGTACTTC
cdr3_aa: CSAREDGRSYEQYF

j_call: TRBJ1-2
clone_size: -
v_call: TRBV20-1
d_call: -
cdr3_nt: TGCAGTGCTACAGCCTCTTGGGCGGAAGCTTATGGCTACACCTTC
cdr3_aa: CSATASWAEAYGYTF

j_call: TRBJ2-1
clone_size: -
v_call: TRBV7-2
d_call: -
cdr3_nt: TGTGCCAGCAGCTTAACCTGGACGGACTACAATGAGCAGTTCTTC
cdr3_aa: CASSLTWTDYNEQFF

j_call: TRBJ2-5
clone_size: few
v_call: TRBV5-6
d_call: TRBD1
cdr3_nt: TGTGCCAGCAGCTGGCGCAGGGGGCAGCCCTACGACAGGGAGACCCAGTACTTC
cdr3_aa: CASSWRRGQPYDRETQYF

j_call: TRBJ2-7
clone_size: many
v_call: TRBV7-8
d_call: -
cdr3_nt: TGTGCCAGCAGCTCGGGAGCTTACGAGCAGTACTTC
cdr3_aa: CASSSGAYEQYF

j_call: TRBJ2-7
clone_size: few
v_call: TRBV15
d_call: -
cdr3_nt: TGTGCCACCAGCAGAGACGTAGGTACCTACGAGCAGTACTTC
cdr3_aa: CATSRDVGTYEQYF

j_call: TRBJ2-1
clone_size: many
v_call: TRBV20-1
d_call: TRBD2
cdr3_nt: TGCAGTGCTAGGGACCGGGGGGGGAGCTCCTACAATGAGCAGTTCTTC
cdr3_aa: CSARDRGGSSYNEQFF

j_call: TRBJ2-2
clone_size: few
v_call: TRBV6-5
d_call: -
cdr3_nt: TGTGCCAGCAGTTTTTCGAGCCTCTCGAACACCGGGGAGCTGTTTTTT
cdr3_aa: CASSFSSLSNTGELFF

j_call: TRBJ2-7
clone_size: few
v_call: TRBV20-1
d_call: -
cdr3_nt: TGCAGTGCTCCCCTCCAGGCGGGTGCCTCCGAGCAGTACTTC
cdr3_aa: CSAPLQAGASEQYF

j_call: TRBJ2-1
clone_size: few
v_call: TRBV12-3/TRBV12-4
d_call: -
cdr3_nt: TGTGCCAGCAGTGAGTCTAGCCCCCCCGGGCAGTTCTTC
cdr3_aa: CASSESSPPGQFF

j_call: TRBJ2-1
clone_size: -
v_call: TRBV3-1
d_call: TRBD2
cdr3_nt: TGTGCCAGCAGCCAGAGCGGGAACAATGAGCAGTTCTTC
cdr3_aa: CASSQSGNNEQFF

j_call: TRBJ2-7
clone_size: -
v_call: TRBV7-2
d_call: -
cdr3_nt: TGTGCCAGCAGCATGGGCGGCGAGCAGTACTTC
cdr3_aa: CASSMGGEQYF

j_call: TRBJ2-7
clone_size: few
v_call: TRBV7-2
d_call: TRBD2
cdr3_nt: TGTGCCAGCAGCAGAGCGGGGCCCTATTACGAGCAGTACTTC
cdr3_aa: CASSRAGPYYEQYF

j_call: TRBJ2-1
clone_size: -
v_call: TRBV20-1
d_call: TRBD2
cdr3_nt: TGCAGTGCCCCTTCGACTAGCGGGAGCGGGGCCTACAATGAGCAGTTCTTC
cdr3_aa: CSAPSTSGSGAYNEQFF

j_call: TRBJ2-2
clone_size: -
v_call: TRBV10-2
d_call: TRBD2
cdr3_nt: TGCGCCAGCAAGAGTAGCGGGGGGAACACCGGGGAGCTGTTTTTT
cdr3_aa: CASKSSGGNTGELFF

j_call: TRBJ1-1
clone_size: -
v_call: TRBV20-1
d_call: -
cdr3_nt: TGCAGTACCTACAGGGTGACTGAAGCTTTCTTT
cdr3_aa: CSTYRVTEAFF

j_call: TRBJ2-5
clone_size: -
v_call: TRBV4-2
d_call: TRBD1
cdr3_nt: TGTGCCAGCAGCCAAGCCGGGACAGGTGGAGAGACCCAGTACTTC
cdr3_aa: CASSQAGTGGETQYF

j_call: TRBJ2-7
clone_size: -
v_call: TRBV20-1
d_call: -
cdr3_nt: TGCAGTGCACTGCCTGGGGGCAGCTCCTACGAGCAGTACTTC
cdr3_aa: CSALPGGSSYEQYF

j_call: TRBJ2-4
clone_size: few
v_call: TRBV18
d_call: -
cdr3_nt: TGTGCCAGCTCACCAAGTATCGCGCGGGGCCTGGCCAAAAACATTCAGTACTTC
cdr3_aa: CASSPSIARGLAKNIQYF

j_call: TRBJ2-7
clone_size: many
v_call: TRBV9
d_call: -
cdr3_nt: TGTGCCAGCGGCCCCGGCAACCTCCCCTACGAGCAGTACTTC
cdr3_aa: CASGPGNLPYEQYF

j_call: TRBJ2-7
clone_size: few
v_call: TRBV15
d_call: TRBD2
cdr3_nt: TGTGCCAGTGCTGCGGGAGAGGGGTACGAGCAGTACTTC
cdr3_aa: CASAAGEGYEQYF

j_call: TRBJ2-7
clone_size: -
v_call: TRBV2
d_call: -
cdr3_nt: TGTGCCAGCAGTGAATGGGCCTACGAGCAGTACTTC
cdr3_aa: CASSEWAYEQYF

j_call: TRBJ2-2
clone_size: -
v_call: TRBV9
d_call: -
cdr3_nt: TGTGCCAGCAGCGAACGAGGTCCCGGGGAGCTGTTTTTT
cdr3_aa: CASSERGPGELFF

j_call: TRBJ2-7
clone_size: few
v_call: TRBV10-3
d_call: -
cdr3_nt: TGTGCCATCAGTGTCGGGCGGGGCTACGAGCAGTACTTC
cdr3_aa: CAISVGRGYEQYF

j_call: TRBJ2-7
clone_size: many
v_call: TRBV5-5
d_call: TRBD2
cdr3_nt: TGTGCCAGCAGGTGGATTGACGGGACTAGCGGTTTCTCCTACGAGCAGTACTTC
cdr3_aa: CASRWIDGTSGFSYEQYF

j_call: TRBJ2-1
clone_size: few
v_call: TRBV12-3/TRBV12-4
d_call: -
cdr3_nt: TGTGCCAGCAACCAACAGGGTATCCACAATGAGCAGTTCTTC
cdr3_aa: CASNQQGIHNEQFF

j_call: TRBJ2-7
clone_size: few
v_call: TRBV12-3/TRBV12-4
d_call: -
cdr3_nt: TGTGCCAGCAACCTGCAGGGGAGTTACGAGCAGTACTTC
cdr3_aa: CASNLQGSYEQYF

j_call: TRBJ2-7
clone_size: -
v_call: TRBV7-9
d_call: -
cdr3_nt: TGTGCCAGCAGCATTCGGACGGGTAACTACGAGCAGTACTTC
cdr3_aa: CASSIRTGNYEQYF

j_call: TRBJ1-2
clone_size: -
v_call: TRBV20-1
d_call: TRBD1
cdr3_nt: TGCAGTGCTTCCCGGGACAGGGTTGGCTACACCTTC
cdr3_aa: CSASRDRVGYTF

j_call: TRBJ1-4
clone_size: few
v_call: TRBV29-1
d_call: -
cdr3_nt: TGCAGCGCGTTGCGGGTTGGGAATGAAAAACTGTTTTTT
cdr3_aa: CSALRVGNEKLFF

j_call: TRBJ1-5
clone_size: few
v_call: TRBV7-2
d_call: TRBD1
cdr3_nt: TGTGCCAGCAGCTTAGTCGGGACAGGGGAAGGTCAGCCCCAGCATTTT
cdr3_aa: CASSLVGTGEGQPQHF

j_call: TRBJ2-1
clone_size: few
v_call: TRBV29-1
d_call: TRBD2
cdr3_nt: TGCAGCGTTGAAGGCCTGACTAGCGGGATACCGGGCTCCTACAATGAGCAGTTCTTC
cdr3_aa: CSVEGLTSGIPGSYNEQFF

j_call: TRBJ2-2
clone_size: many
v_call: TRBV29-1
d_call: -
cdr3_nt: TGCAGCGTTGGACGGCAAGCGAACACCGGGGAGCTGTTTTTT
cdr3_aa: CSVGRQANTGELFF

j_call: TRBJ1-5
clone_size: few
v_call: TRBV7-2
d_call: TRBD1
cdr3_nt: TGTGCCAGCAGCCGCCGGACAGGCAACAATCAGCCCCAGCATTTT
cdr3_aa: CASSRRTGNNQPQHF

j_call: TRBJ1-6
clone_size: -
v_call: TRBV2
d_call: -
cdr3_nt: TGTGCCAGCAGTGTATCCAGGACGAATTCACCCCTCCACTTT
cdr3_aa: CASSVSRTNSPLHF

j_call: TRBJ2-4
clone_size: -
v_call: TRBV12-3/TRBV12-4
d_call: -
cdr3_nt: TGTGCCAGCAGTTTACTAGTTGGAAACATTCAGTACTTC
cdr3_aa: CASSLLVGNIQYF

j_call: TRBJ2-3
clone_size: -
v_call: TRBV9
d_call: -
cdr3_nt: TGTGCCAGCAGCGCCCACATTCCGACAGATACGCAGTATTTT
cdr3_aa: CASSAHIPTDTQYF

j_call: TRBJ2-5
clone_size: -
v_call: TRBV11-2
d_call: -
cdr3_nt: TGTGCCAGCAGCTTATGGGGCGTTGGAGAGACCCAGTACTTC
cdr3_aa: CASSLWGVGETQYF

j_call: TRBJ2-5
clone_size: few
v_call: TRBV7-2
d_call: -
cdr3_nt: TGTGCCAGCAGCTTTGCGGCGCAAGAGACCCAGTACTTC
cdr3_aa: CASSFAAQETQYF